This paragraph covers one TCR beta chain sequence. Antigen unknown. A read error may explain this, as a much larger clone is one base away. The identical CDR3 is also encoded by other nucleotide sequences in the sample. The data stem from a study of Tregs in tolerant kidney transplant recipients. Study findings and constraints: This study did not directly address biological reproducibility. Few patients were studied, so findings need validation in larger groups.

CD4+CD25+CD127- Tregs, CD4+CD25- non-Tregs, CD4 and CD8 cells were sorted. The protocol was immunoSEQ multiplex PCR, while the TCRdb copy is restricted to in-frame clones and leaves out a portion. The data hold some 69,000 clones, with 80% to 85% observed a single time. Germline CDR1 is MNHNY and CDR2 is SVGAGI (reference sequence). The CDR3 is made up of 11 amino acids. The V end was cut by 6 bases, the J end by 5 bases, with 4 bases between. The chain is built from TRBV6-6 and TRBJ2-2, with no clear D. Sequenced: CD4+ T cells from blood. The receptor comes from a human donor in good health. The CDR3 DNA follows: TGTGCCAGCAGGGAAACCGGGGAGCTGTTTTTT. Translation gives CASRETGELFF.